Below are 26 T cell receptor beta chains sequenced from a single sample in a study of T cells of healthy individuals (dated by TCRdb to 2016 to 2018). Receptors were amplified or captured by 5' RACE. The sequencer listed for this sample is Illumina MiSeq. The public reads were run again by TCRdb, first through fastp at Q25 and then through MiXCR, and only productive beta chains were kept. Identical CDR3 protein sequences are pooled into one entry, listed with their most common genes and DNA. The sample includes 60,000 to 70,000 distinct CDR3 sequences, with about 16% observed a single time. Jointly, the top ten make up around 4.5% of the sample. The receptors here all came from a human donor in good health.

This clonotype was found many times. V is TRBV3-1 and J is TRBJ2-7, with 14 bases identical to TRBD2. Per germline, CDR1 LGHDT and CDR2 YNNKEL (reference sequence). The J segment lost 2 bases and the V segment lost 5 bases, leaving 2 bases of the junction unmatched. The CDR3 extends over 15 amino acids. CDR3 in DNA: TGTGCCAGCAGCAAGACTAGCGGGGGGGCCTACGAGCAGTACTTC. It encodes CASSKTSGGAYEQYF.

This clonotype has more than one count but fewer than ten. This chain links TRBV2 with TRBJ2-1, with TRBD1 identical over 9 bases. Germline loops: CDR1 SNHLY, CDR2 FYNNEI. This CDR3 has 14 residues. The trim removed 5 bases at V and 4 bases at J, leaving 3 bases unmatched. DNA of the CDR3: TGTGCCAGCAGTACGACAGGGGGGTACAATGAGCAGTTCTTC. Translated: CASSTTGGYNEQFF. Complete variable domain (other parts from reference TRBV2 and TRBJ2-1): EPEVTQTPSHQVTQMGQEVILRCVPISNHLYFYWYRQILGQKVEFLVSFYNNEISEKSEIFDDQFSVERPDGSNFTLKIRSTKLEDSAMYFCASSTTGGYNEQFFGPGTRLTVL.

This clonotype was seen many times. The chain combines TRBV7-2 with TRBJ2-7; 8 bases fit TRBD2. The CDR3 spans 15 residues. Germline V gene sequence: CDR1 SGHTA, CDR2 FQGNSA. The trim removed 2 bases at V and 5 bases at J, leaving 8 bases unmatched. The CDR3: CASSLLTGGRNEQYF. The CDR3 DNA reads TGTGCCAGCAGCTTATTAACGGGAGGGAGAAACGAGCAGTACTTC.

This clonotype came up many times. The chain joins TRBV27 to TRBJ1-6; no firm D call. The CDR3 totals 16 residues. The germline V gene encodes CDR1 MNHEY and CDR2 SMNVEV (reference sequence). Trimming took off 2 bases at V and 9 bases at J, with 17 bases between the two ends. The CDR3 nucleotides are TGTGCCAGCAGTTTAGAGGGATATCCTCTCGGTTCACCCCTCCACTTT. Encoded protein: CASSLEGYPLGSPLHF.

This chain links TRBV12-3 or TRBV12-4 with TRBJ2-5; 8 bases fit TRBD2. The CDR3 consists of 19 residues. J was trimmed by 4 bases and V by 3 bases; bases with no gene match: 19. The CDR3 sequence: CASSLGSIGGGLGAETQYF. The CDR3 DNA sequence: TGTGCCAGCAGTTTGGGGAGTATCGGCGGGGGGCTTGGGGCAGAGACCCAGTACTTC.

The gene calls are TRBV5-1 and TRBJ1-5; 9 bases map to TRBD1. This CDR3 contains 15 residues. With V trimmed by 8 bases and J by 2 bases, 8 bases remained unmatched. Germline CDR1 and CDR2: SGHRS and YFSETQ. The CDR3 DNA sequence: TGCGCCAGAAAGAGACAGGGGGTCCGCAATCAGCCCCAGCATTTT. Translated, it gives CARKRQGVRNQPQHF.

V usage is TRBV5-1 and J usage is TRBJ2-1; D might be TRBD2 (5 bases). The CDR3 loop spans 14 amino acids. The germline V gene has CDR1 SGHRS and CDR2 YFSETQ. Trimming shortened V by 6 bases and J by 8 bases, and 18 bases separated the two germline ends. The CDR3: CASNPLAGGHEQFF. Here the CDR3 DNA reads TGCGCCAGCAACCCACTGGCGGGTGGGCATGAGCAGTTCTTC.

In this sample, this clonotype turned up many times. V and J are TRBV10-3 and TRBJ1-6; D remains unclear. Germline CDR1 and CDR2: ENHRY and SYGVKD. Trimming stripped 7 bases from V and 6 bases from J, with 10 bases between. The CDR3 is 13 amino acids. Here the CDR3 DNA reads TGTGCCATCAAATCGGAAAGTAATTCACCCCTCCACTTT. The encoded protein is CAIKSESNSPLHF.

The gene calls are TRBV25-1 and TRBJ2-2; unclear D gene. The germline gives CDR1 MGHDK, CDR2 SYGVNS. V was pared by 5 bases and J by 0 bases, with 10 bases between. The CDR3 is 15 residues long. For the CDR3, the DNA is TGTGCCAGCAGTAAAATCGGCGCGAACACCGGGGAGCTGTTTTTT. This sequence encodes CASSKIGANTGELFF.

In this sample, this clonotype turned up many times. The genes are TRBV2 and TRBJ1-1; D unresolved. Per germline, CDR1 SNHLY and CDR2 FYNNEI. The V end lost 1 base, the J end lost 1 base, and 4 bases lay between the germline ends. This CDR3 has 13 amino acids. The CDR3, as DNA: TGTGCCAGCAGTGAAGGGGGGAACACTGAAGCTTTCTTT. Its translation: CASSEGGNTEAFF.

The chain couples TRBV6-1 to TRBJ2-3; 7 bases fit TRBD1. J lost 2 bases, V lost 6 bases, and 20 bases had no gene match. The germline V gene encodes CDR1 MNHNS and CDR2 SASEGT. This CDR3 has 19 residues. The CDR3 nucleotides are TGTGCCAGCAGCGGCTCGGGACAGATATCTAACCTGGACACAGATACGCAGTATTTT. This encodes CASSGSGQISNLDTDTQYF.

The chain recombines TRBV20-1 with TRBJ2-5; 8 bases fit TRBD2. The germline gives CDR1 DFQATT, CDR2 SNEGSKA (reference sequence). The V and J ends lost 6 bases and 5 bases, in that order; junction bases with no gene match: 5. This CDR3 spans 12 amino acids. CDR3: CSAGRGTETQYF. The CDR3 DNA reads TGCAGTGCCGGGAGGGGAACGGAGACCCAGTACTTC.

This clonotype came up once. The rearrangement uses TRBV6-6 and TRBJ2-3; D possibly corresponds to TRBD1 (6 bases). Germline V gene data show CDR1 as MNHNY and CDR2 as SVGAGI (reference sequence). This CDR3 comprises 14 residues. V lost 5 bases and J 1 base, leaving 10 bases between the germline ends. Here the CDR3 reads CASSTGHRTDTQYF. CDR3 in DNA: TGTGCCAGCAGTACGGGACATCGCACAGATACGCAGTATTTT.

The CDR3 sequence is CASSQVGDYYGYTF. DNA of the CDR3: TGCGCCAGCAGCCAAGTAGGGGATTACTATGGCTACACCTTC. This chain uses TRBV4-1 with TRBJ1-2, with D perhaps TRBD1 (5 bases). The V end was cut by 1 base, the J end by 3 bases, with 9 bases between. CDR1 and CDR2 (germline): MGHRA, YSYEKL. The CDR3 loop spans 14 amino acids.

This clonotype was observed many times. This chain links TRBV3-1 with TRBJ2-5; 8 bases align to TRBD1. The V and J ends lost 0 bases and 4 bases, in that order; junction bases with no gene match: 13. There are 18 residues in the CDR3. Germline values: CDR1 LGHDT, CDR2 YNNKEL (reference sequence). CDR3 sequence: CASSQDNLAGGAVETQYF. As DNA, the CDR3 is TGTGCCAGCAGCCAAGATAATCTGGCAGGGGGCGCGGTAGAGACCCAGTACTTC.

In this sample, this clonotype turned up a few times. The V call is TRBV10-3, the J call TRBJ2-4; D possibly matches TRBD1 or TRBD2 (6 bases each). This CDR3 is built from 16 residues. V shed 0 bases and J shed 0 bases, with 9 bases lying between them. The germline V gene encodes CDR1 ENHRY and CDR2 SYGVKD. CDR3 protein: CAISESEGVAKNIQYF. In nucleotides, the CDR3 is TGTGCCATCAGTGAGTCGGAGGGGGTAGCCAAAAACATTCAGTACTTC.

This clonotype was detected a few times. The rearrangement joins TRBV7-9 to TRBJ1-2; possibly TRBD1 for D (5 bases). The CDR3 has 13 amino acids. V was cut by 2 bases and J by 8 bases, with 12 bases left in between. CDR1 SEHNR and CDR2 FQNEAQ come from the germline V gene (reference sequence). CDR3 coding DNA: TGTGCCAGCAGCTTAACCACAGGTGGAGGCTACACCTTC. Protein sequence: CASSLTTGGGYTF.

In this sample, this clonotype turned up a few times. The CDR3 region is CASSSPGGDEQYF. The CDR3 coding sequence is TGTGCCAGCAGTTCCCCCGGCGGGGACGAGCAGTACTTC. The chain uses TRBV28 and TRBJ2-7; D may be TRBD2 (6 bases). This CDR3 spans 13 amino acids. The germline V and J ends were trimmed by 4 bases and 5 bases, with 12 bases remaining between them. Germline V lookup: CDR1 MDHEN, CDR2 SYDVKM.

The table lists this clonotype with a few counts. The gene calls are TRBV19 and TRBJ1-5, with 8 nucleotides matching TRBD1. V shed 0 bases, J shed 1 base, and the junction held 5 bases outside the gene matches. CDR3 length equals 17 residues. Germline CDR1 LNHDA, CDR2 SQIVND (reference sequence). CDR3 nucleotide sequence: TGTGCCAGTAGTATAGACTTGACAGGGGAAAGCAATCAGCCCCAGCATTTT. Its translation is CASSIDLTGESNQPQHF.

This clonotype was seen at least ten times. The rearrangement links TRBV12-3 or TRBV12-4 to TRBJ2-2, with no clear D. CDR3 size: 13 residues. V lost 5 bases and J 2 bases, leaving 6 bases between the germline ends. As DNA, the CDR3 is TGTGCCAGCAGTCCGATTAACACCGGGGAGCTGTTTTTT. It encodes CASSPINTGELFF.

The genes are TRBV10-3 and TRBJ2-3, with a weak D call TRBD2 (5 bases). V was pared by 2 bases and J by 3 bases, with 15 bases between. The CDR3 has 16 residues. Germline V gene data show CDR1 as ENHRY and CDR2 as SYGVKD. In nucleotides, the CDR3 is TGTGCCATCAGTGAGCTAGGTTCATCGGGGACAGATACGCAGTATTTT. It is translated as CAISELGSSGTDTQYF.

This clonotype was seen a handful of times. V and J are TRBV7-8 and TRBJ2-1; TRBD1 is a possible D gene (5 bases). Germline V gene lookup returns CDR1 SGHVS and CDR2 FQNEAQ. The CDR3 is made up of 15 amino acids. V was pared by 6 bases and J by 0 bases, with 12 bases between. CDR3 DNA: TGTGCCAGCAGTGTTCAGGGCAGCTCCTACAATGAGCAGTTCTTC. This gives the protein CASSVQGSSYNEQFF.

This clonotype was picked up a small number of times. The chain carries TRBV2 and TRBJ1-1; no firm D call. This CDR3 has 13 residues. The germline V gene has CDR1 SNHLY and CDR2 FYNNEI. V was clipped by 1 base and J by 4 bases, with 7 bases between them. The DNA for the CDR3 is TGTGCCAGCAGTGAAGAATCCCCCACTGAAGCTTTCTTT. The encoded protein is CASSEESPTEAFF.

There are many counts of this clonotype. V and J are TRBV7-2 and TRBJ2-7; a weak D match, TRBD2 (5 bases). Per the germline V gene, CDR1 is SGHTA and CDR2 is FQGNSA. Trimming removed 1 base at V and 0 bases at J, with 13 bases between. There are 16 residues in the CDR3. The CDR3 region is CASSLGFRRSSYEQYF. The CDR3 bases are TGTGCCAGCAGCTTAGGGTTCAGGAGGAGCTCCTACGAGCAGTACTTC. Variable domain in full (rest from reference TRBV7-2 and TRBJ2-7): GAGVSQSPSNKVTEKGKDVELRCDPISGHTALYWYRQSLGQGLEFLIYFQGNSAPDKSGLPSDRFSAERTGGSVSTLTIQRTQQEDSAVYLCASSLGFRRSSYEQYFGPGTRLTVT.

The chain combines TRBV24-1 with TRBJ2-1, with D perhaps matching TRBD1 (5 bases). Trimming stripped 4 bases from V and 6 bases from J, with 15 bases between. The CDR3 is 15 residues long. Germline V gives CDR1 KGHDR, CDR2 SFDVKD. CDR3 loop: CATSDPTDRFNEQFF. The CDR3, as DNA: TGTGCCACCAGTGACCCGACAGACAGATTCAATGAGCAGTTCTTC.

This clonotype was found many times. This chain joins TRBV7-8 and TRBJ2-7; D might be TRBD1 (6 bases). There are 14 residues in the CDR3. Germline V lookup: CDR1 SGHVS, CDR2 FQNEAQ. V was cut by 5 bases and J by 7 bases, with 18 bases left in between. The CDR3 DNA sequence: TGTGCCAGCAGCCCGCCCAACAGGGTTTATGAGCAGTACTTC. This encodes CASSPPNRVYEQYF. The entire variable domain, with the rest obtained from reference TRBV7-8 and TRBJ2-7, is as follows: GAGVSQSPRYKVAKRGQDVALRCDPISGHVSLFWYQQALGQGPEFLTYFQNEAQLDKSGLPSDRFFAERPEGSVSTLKIQRTQQEDSAVYLCASSPPNRVYEQYFGPGTRLTVT.